These 25 T cell receptor beta chains were sequenced from one sample in a study of control samples from healthy donors and cancer patients. Clones were read by immunoSEQ multiplex PCR, and TCRdb kept only the in-frame ones, dropping some. Among about 96,000 clones listed, more than 85% were seen once. Source material: blood. These receptor sequences come from a man aged 18 to 29 in good health.

The chain is built from TRBV6-2 or TRBV6-3 and TRBJ1-1; no clear D gene. The V end was cut by 4 bases, the J end by 3 bases, with 15 bases between. The CDR3 runs 15 residues. The germline V gene encodes CDR1 MNHEY and CDR2 SVGEGT. CDR3 sequence (DNA): TGTGCCAGCAGTTCCAACTCGCGACTGTACACTGAAGCTTTCTTT. Its translation: CASSSNSRLYTEAFF.

J is TRBJ1-3 and V is TRBV19; 7 nucleotides align to TRBD1. Germline values: CDR1 LNHDA, CDR2 SQIVND (reference sequence). The CDR3 extends over 18 amino acids. The V segment lost 8 bases and the J segment 0 bases; nucleotides outside the gene matches: 16. CDR3 in DNA: TGTGCCAGTCAACCCCGGTCTCGGGACAGAGTCTCTGGAAACACCATATATTTT. Translation: CASQPRSRDRVSGNTIYF.

The chain uses TRBV9 and TRBJ2-5, with TRBD2 matching over 9 bases. The CDR3 is 17 residues long. Germline CDR1 reads SGDLS; CDR2 reads YYNGEE. The V and J ends lost 2 bases and 5 bases, in that order; junction bases with no gene match: 13. In DNA form, the CDR3 reads TGTGCCAGCAGCGTTGGGGCGGGAGGGCCTCTCGGGGAGACCCAGTACTTC. This codes for CASSVGAGGPLGETQYF.

The chain joins TRBV6-5 to TRBJ1-5; TRBD1 is a possible D gene (5 bases). The germline V gene encodes CDR1 MNHEY and CDR2 SVGAGI. This CDR3 contains 13 residues. V lost 8 bases and J lost 0, with 8 bases in between. Written as DNA, the CDR3 is TGTGCCAGCTCGGACACTAGCAATCAGCCCCAGCATTTT. It is translated as CASSDTSNQPQHF.

This chain links TRBV3-1 (or the pseudogene TRBV3-2) with TRBJ1-1, with TRBD1 identical over 10 bases. Germline trimming cut 4 bases from V and 5 bases from J; bases unmatched to any gene: 4. This CDR3 region has 14 residues. Germline V gives CDR1 LGHDT, CDR2 YNNKEL (reference sequence). The CDR3 sequence is CASSLDRGRTEAFF. The CDR3 coding sequence is TGTGCCAGCAGCCTAGACAGGGGGCGTACTGAAGCTTTCTTT.

This sequence joins TRBV4-2 and TRBJ2-3; TRBD2 aligns across 9 bases. CDR3 length: 18 amino acids. Trimming at V came to 3 bases and at J to 2 bases, leaving 12 bases not matched to a gene. CDR1 and CDR2 from the germline V gene are LGHNA and YNFKEQ. The CDR3, as DNA: TGTGCCAGCAGCCACCGATCGAATAGCGGGGGCTCCACAGATACGCAGTATTTT. Translating gives CASSHRSNSGGSTDTQYF.

The chain couples TRBV27 to TRBJ2-7, with D unresolved. Germline-derived CDR1 and CDR2 are MNHEY and SMNVEV (reference sequence). V was pared by 2 bases and J by 2 bases, with 16 bases between. CDR3 length equals 16 residues. CDR3 DNA sequence: TGTGCCAGCAGTTTAGAACTGGTCCGATTCACCTACGAGCAGTACTTC. Translated, it gives CASSLELVRFTYEQYF.

The chain employs TRBV10-2 and TRBJ1-1; 9 nucleotides agree with TRBD1. From germline, CDR1 is WSHSY and CDR2 SAAADI. The length of the CDR3 is 13 residues. V was clipped by 6 bases and J by 4 bases; unmatched bases: 3. This CDR3 is CASRGQGFTEAFF. The CDR3 nucleotides are TGCGCCAGCAGGGGACAGGGATTCACTGAAGCTTTCTTT.

The gene calls are TRBV3-1 (or the pseudogene TRBV3-2) and TRBJ2-3; 8 positions agree with TRBD1. There are 16 residues in the CDR3. The V and J ends lost 1 base and 7 bases, in that order; junction bases with no gene match: 10. CDR1 LGHDT and CDR2 YNNKEL come from the germline V gene (reference sequence). The CDR3 sequence: CASSQVGGQGFNTQYF. CDR3 coding DNA: TGTGCCAGCAGCCAAGTTGGAGGACAGGGTTTTAATACGCAGTATTTT.

The chain has TRBV19 and TRBJ1-2, with D unclear. The germline gives CDR1 LNHDA, CDR2 SQIVND (reference sequence). Trimming took 7 bases from V and 8 from J, leaving 17 bases between them. This CDR3 spans 13 amino acids. CDR3 bases: TGTGCCAGTAAATTCGGTCAGCTTGAAGGCTACACCTTC. Its translation is CASKFGQLEGYTF.

The rearrangement joins TRBV6-5 to TRBJ2-3, with 10 bases matching TRBD2. Germline lookup yields CDR1 MNHEY and CDR2 SVGAGI. The CDR3 has 16 residues. V trimming: 3 bases; J trimming: 4 bases; junction bases outside the gene matches: 7. The CDR3 nucleotides are TGTGCCAGCAGTTATGGTGCTAGCGGGAGTGCAGATACGCAGTATTTT. The encoded protein is CASSYGASGSADTQYF.

The chain joins TRBV4-1 to TRBJ2-1, with TRBD2 as a possible D gene (7 bases). The CDR3 runs to 16 residues. Per the germline V gene, CDR1 is MGHRA and CDR2 is YSYEKL. V lost 4 bases to trimming and J lost 10 bases, with 23 bases between them. CDR3 in amino acids: CASSRSGDGRAREQFF. CDR3 DNA sequence: TGCGCCAGCAGCCGTTCAGGGGATGGGAGGGCCCGGGAGCAGTTCTTC.

This chain joins TRBV7-9 and TRBJ2-7; D might be TRBD2 (5 bases). The CDR3 contains 13 residues. Trimming removed 4 bases from V and 3 bases from J, with 10 bases in between. CDR1 and CDR2 (germline): SEHNR, FQNEAQ (reference sequence). The CDR3: CASSSPSYYEQYF. DNA of the CDR3: TGTGCCAGCAGCTCTCCTAGCTACTACGAGCAGTACTTC.

This chain joins TRBV29-1 and TRBJ2-1, with TRBD2 identical over 7 bases. Trimming removed 6 bases from V and 6 bases from J; junction bases left unmatched: 2. CDR1 SQVTM and CDR2 ANQGSEA come from the germline V gene. The CDR3 runs to 11 residues. The CDR3 loop reads CSVGRANEQFF. CDR3 DNA sequence: TGCAGCGTAGGGAGGGCCAATGAGCAGTTCTTC.

The chain couples TRBV19 to TRBJ2-3; TRBD2 matches at 13 bases. V lost 5 bases and J lost 2; bases outside the gene matches: 4. CDR1 and CDR2 from the germline V gene are LNHDA and SQIVND (reference sequence). The CDR3 sequence is 16 residues long. Written as DNA, the CDR3 is TGTGCCAGTAGTCAGACTAGCGGGGGGCTCACAGATACGCAGTATTTT. This codes for CASSQTSGGLTDTQYF.

J is TRBJ1-4 and V is TRBV14, with D possibly matching TRBD1 (5 bases). V was pared by 4 bases and J by 7 bases, with 10 bases between. Germline V gene data show CDR1 as SGHDN and CDR2 as FVKESK. This CDR3 contains 13 residues. The CDR3 DNA follows: TGTGCCAGCAGCCCCGGGGGGGGTGAAAAACTGTTTTTT. Its translation: CASSPGGGEKLFF.

Notes on this clone: The junction differs from germline at one of its ends, possibly a read error. V and J are TRBV7-9 and TRBJ2-1, with D perhaps matching TRBD1 (6 bases). Germline CDR1 SEHNR, CDR2 FQNEAQ (reference sequence). CDR3 length: 12 residues. The CDR3 DNA sequence: TGTGCCAGCAGCTCCGAGACTTGGGGGACAATCTTC. Encoded protein: CASSSETWGTIF. The whole variable domain, filled in from reference TRBV7-9 and TRBJ2-1, reads DTGVSQNPRHKITKRGQNVTFRCDPISEHNRLYWYRQTLGQGPEFLTYFQNEAQLEKSRLLSDRFSAERPKGSFSTLEIQRTEQGDSAMYLCASSSETWGTIFGPGTRLTVL.

The chain couples TRBV5-1 to TRBJ2-3, with 10 bases aligning to TRBD2. The CDR3 extends over 15 amino acids. The V gene's germline CDR1 is SGHRS and CDR2 YFSETQ. V shed 3 bases and J 1 base; nucleotides not matched to a gene: 2. The CDR3 region is CASSYSGRGTDTQYF. In nucleotides, the CDR3 is TGCGCCAGCAGCTACAGCGGGAGGGGCACAGATACGCAGTATTTT.

The genes are TRBV7-2 and TRBJ1-1, with 8 bases lining up with TRBD1. Germline assignment: CDR1 SGHTA and CDR2 FQGNSA. The CDR3 has 16 residues. Trimming took 0 bases from V and 8 from J; bases not matched to a gene: 11. The chain's CDR3 is CASSLAPRTGKWEAFF. CDR3 nucleotides: TGTGCCAGCAGCTTAGCGCCCAGGACAGGGAAGTGGGAAGCTTTCTTT.

To note about this clone: Other DNA sequences in the sample encode the same CDR3. V gene TRBV19 combines with J gene TRBJ1-6; D remains ambiguous. In germline, CDR1 is LNHDA, CDR2 SQIVND (reference sequence). Trimming shortened V by 3 bases and J by 8 bases, and 5 bases separated the two germline ends. The CDR3 runs to 12 residues. CDR3 sequence: CASSIGDSPLHF. CDR3 nucleotide sequence: TGTGCCAGTAGTATTGGGGATTCACCCCTCCACTTT.

The J gene is TRBJ2-3, the V gene TRBV3-1 (or the pseudogene TRBV3-2); 9 positions match TRBD1. CDR1 is LGHDT and CDR2 is YNNKEL in the germline V gene (reference sequence). This CDR3 region has 17 residues. The junction had 5 bases not matched to a gene; V was cut back by 1 base and J by 0 bases. The CDR3 DNA sequence: TGTGCCAGCAGCCAAGGACCGGGACAGGGTAGCACAGATACGCAGTATTTT. Protein product: CASSQGPGQGSTDTQYF.

This chain links TRBV30 with TRBJ1-1; TRBD1 aligns across 7 bases. The germline V gene has CDR1 GTSNPN and CDR2 SVGIG (reference sequence). Trimming removed 3 bases from V and 0 bases from J; junction bases left unmatched: 7. The CDR3 is made up of 15 amino acids. The CDR3 region has the DNA TGTGCCTGGAGAAAACCCGGGACAGTGAACACTGAAGCTTTCTTT. It specifies CAWRKPGTVNTEAFF.

The gene calls are TRBV7-2 and TRBJ1-6; D not resolved. The germline V and J ends were trimmed by 2 bases and 0 bases, with 11 bases remaining between them. Germline assignment: CDR1 SGHTA and CDR2 FQGNSA. The CDR3 is made up of 17 amino acids. In nucleotides, the CDR3 is TGTGCCAGCAGCTTAACAGCTATTGTCTCCTATAATTCACCCCTCCACTTT. It translates to CASSLTAIVSYNSPLHF.

The chain is built from TRBV18 and TRBJ1-1; the D gene is possibly TRBD1 (5 bases). The CDR3 covers 15 residues. Germline loops: CDR1 KGHSH, CDR2 LQKENI. V lost 1 base and J lost 1, with 10 bases in between. CDR3 protein: CASSPRGGKNTEAFF. DNA of the CDR3: TGTGCCAGCTCACCACGGGGCGGAAAGAACACTGAAGCTTTCTTT. Full variable domain (remainder filled in from reference TRBV18 and TRBJ1-1): NAGVMQNPRHLVRRRGQEARLRCSPMKGHSHVYWYRQLPEEGLKFMVYLQKENIIDESGMPKERFSAEFPKEGPSILRIQQVVRGDSAAYFCASSPRGGKNTEAFFGQGTRLTVV.

A single count supports this clone. The J gene is TRBJ1-3, the V gene TRBV9; D gene unclear. The V and J ends lost 4 bases and 0 bases respectively, with 5 bases between them. This CDR3 is 13 amino acids long. From germline, CDR1 is SGDLS and CDR2 YYNGEE. DNA of the CDR3: TGTGCCAGCAGCCTGGACTCTGGAAACACCATATATTTT. This encodes CASSLDSGNTIYF.